These 9 T cell receptor beta chains were sequenced from one sample in a study of blood T cell repertoires in COVID-19. Sequencing was performed with immunoSEQ multiplex PCR; in TCRdb, only in-frame clones are kept and a portion is missing. In the table there are roughly 260,000 clones, around 85% of which are singletons. The sequencing input was peripheral blood. The receptors were gathered from a woman aged 40 to 50 with active or convalescent COVID-19.

Ten or more counts support this clone. The chain is built from TRBV28 and TRBJ2-1; 8 bases line up with TRBD1. CDR3 size: 16 residues. V was pared by 3 bases and J by 6 bases, with 10 bases of the junction left unmatched. The germline CDR1 and CDR2 sequences are MDHEN and SYDVKM. The CDR3 loop reads CASSFPLGQGGNEQFF. The CDR3 nucleotides read TGTGCCAGCAGTTTCCCACTAGGACAGGGTGGCAATGAGCAGTTCTTC.

The gene calls are TRBV5-1 and TRBJ1-2; 11 nucleotides align to TRBD1. The CDR3 loop spans 16 amino acids. The ends lost 1 base at V and 6 bases at J; junction bases unmatched: 8. The germline V gene has CDR1 SGHRS and CDR2 YFSETQ. The CDR3 sequence is CASSLSGQGARDGYTF. The CDR3, as DNA: TGCGCCAGCAGCTTGTCCGGACAGGGGGCGCGGGATGGCTACACCTTC.

The chain has TRBV21-1 and TRBJ2-3; no DNA check was done on the table's D call, TRBD2. TRBV21-1 is a known pseudogene. This CDR3 spans 18 amino acids. The CDR3 loop reads CASSKRTSGGAVTDTQYF. As DNA, the CDR3 is TGTGCCAGCAGCAAACGGACTAGCGGGGGGGCAGTGACAGATACGCAGTATTTT.

This chain joins TRBV19 and TRBJ1-5; 10 bases align to TRBD1. Germline-derived CDR1 and CDR2 are LNHDA and SQIVND (reference sequence). The trim removed 10 bases at V and 4 bases at J, leaving 16 bases unmatched. The CDR3 has 17 amino acids. The CDR3 nucleotides read TGTGCCACTGTCCCTAAACCGGGACAGGGGAAAAATCAGCCCCAGCATTTT. Translation: CATVPKPGQGKNQPQHF.

The chain is built from TRBV7-6 and TRBJ2-2; 8 nucleotides match TRBD1. Germline assignment: CDR1 SGHVS and CDR2 FNYEAQ. V shed 6 bases, J shed 4 bases, and the junction held 7 bases outside the gene matches. The CDR3 covers 15 residues. The CDR3 is CASSRQGSGTGELFF. The CDR3 coding sequence is TGTGCCAGCAGTCGACAGGGGTCGGGCACCGGGGAGCTGTTTTTT. The full variable domain, in which reference TRBV7-6 and TRBJ2-2 provide the parts outside the CDR3, is GAGVSQSPRYKVTKRGQDVALRCDPISGHVSLYWYRQALGQGPEFLTYFNYEAQQDKSGLPNDRFSAERPEGSISTLTIQRTEQRDSAMYRCASSRQGSGTGELFFGEGSRLTVL.

The V and J genes are TRBV4-1 and TRBJ1-1; D is unresolved. In germline, CDR1 is MGHRA, CDR2 YSYEKL. The CDR3 spans 16 residues. Between the trimmed V and J ends, which lost 3 bases and 5 bases, there was a span of 19 bases. The CDR3: CASSQWSDSLWTEAFF. CDR3 nucleotide sequence: TGCGCCAGCAGCCAGTGGTCAGACTCCTTGTGGACTGAAGCTTTCTTT.

V is TRBV4-1 and J is TRBJ1-4; perhaps TRBD1 as D (5 bases). V lost 2 bases and J 2 bases, leaving 9 bases between the germline ends. Looked up from germline, CDR1 is MGHRA and CDR2 is YSYEKL. CDR3 length equals 15 residues. The CDR3 region is CASSQLGVTNEKLFF. In nucleotides, the CDR3 is TGCGCCAGCAGCCAACTAGGGGTGACTAATGAAAAACTGTTTTTT.

The chain is built from TRBV7-2 and TRBJ2-2; 7 bases match TRBD2. The CDR3 is 15 amino acids. The germline gives CDR1 SGHTA, CDR2 FQGNSA. V dropped 5 bases and J dropped 6; count of bases not matched to a gene: 9. CDR3 nucleotides: TGTGCCAGCAGCCCCCTGGGGGGGGTGGCCGGGGAGCTGTTTTTT. Translated: CASSPLGGVAGELFF.

The chain joins TRBV10-3 to TRBJ1-4, with D perhaps TRBD1 (6 bases). Germline V gene sequence: CDR1 ENHRY, CDR2 SYGVKD. V was shortened by 10 bases and J by 0 bases, with 12 bases between the two germline ends. The CDR3 consists of 14 residues. Written as DNA, the CDR3 is TGTGCCACCCAAACAGGGCCAACTAATGAAAAACTGTTTTTT. It encodes CATQTGPTNEKLFF.